These T cell receptor beta chains were read from a single sample in a study of cytomegalovirus exposure and HLA in healthy donors. Sequenced by immunoSEQ multiplex PCR; TCRdb stores in-frame clones only, minus some. The data contain 100,000 to 150,000 clones, about three quarters of them singletons. The material sequenced was PBMCs. The source of these receptors is a woman aged 30 to 39 in good health and CMV-seronegative. Each CDR3 is given with its conserved first and last residue. Each record gives: V gene, J gene, D gene, clone size, CDR3 protein, CDR3 DNA. The D gene is left open where the match is weak. A clone size is listed for some rows: how often the clone was seen (once, few, many), or a class if it is expanded.

TRBV19	TRBJ2-3	-	few	CASRNRAGTDTQYF	TGTGCCAGTAGAAACAGGGCGGGCACAGATACGCAGTATTTT
TRBV7-8	TRBJ1-1	-	-	CASSLLGGGAFF	TGTGCCAGCAGCCTACTCGGGGGGGGAGCTTTCTTT
TRBV5-6	TRBJ2-7	TRBD2	-	CASGSTSGPYEQYF	TGTGCCAGCGGATCCACTAGCGGACCCTACGAGCAGTACTTC
TRBV18	TRBJ2-3	TRBD2	-	CASSPGLAGAIDTQYF	TGTGCCAGCTCACCAGGATTAGCGGGAGCCATAGATACGCAGTATTTT
TRBV6-5	TRBJ1-3	-	once	CASSYSSRGPGNTIYF	TGTGCCAGCAGTTACTCGTCCAGGGGACCTGGAAACACCATATATTTT
TRBV13	TRBJ1-2	-	-	CASNKQAPQIYGYTF	TGTGCCAGCAACAAACAGGCCCCTCAGATCTATGGCTACACCTTC
TRBV5-1	TRBJ1-1	-	-	CASNVDIMNTEAFF	TGCGCCAGCAACGTGGACATAATGAACACTGAAGCTTTCTTT
TRBV5-1	TRBJ2-7	TRBD1	-	CASSYDRGYEQYF	TGCGCCAGCAGCTACGACAGGGGTTACGAGCAGTACTTC
TRBV6-5	TRBJ1-2	-	-	CASSYSAAYGGGYTF	TGTGCCAGCAGTTACTCTGCAGCTTACGGCGGTGGCTACACCTTC
TRBV9	TRBJ2-3	-	-	CASSGSRSGVTDTQYF	TGTGCCAGCAGCGGGAGCCGGAGCGGAGTTACAGATACGCAGTATTTT
TRBV11-2	TRBJ2-7	TRBD1	-	CASSTGQGSEQYF	TGTGCCAGCAGCACAGGACAGGGGAGCGAGCAGTACTTC
TRBV18	TRBJ2-5	-	-	CASSSEQGFQETQYF	TGTGCCAGCTCATCCGAACAGGGATTCCAAGAGACCCAGTACTTC
TRBV6-5	TRBJ1-2	TRBD1	-	CASSFYGTGYNYGYTF	TGTGCCAGCAGTTTCTACGGGACAGGTTACAACTATGGCTACACCTTC
TRBV29-1	TRBJ1-1	TRBD1	-	CSARDRVNTEAFF	TGCAGCGCCCGGGACAGAGTGAACACTGAAGCTTTCTTT
TRBV6-5	TRBJ2-7	TRBD2	-	CASSSPSGGAYEQYF	TGTGCCAGCAGTTCCCCTAGCGGGGGGGCCTACGAGCAGTACTTC
TRBV7-3	TRBJ2-5	TRBD2	-	CASSLTSGMRETQYF	TGTGCCAGCAGCTTAACTAGCGGGATGCGAGAGACCCAGTACTTC
TRBV19	TRBJ1-5	TRBD1	-	CASTGQGHQPQHF	TGTGCCAGTACAGGACAGGGGCATCAGCCCCAGCATTTT
TRBV11-2	TRBJ2-5	TRBD1	-	CASSFSGGGKETQYF	TGTGCCAGCAGCTTCTCAGGGGGTGGGAAAGAGACCCAGTACTTC
TRBV19	TRBJ1-2	-	-	CASSNYRANYGYTF	TGTGCCAGTAGCAACTACAGGGCAAACTATGGCTACACCTTC
TRBV4-2	TRBJ1-2	TRBD1	-	CASSQVGGDRAYGYTF	TGTGCCAGCAGCCAAGTGGGCGGGGACAGGGCTTATGGCTACACCTTC
TRBV7-2	TRBJ2-7	-	-	CASSLGAGSPYEQYF	TGTGCCAGCAGTTTGGGGGCAGGGAGTCCCTACGAGCAGTACTTC
TRBV9	TRBJ2-1	TRBD2	-	CASSVAGASGSFEQFF	TGTGCCAGCAGCGTAGCGGGGGCTAGCGGGAGTTTTGAGCAGTTCTTC
TRBV18	TRBJ1-1	-	-	CASSPPPLTEAFF	TGTGCCAGCTCACCTCCTCCTCTCACTGAAGCTTTCTTT
TRBV15	TRBJ2-3	TRBD2	once	CATSTGRGRGDTQYF	TGTGCCACCAGCACTGGGAGGGGCCGAGGAGATACGCAGTATTTT
TRBV11-1	TRBJ2-2	-	-	CASSSRQAGELFF	TGTGCCAGCAGCTCCCGACAGGCCGGGGAGCTGTTTTTT
TRBV5-1	TRBJ1-1	-	few	CASSYRENTEAFF	TGCGCCAGCAGCTACAGGGAGAACACTGAAGCTTTCTTT
TRBV4-1	TRBJ1-2	-	-	CASSQLTMVYGYTF	TGCGCCAGCAGCCAATTAACAATGGTCTATGGCTACACCTTC
TRBV4-1	TRBJ1-5	-	few	CASSLDSMGQPQHF	TGCGCCAGCAGCCTTGACAGTATGGGTCAGCCCCAGCATTTT
TRBV7-2	TRBJ2-5	TRBD2	-	CASSLVGRALVETQYF	TGTGCCAGCAGCTTAGTAGGGAGGGCCTTAGTGGAGACCCAGTACTTC
TRBV7-3	TRBJ2-7	-	-	CASSLTGGSYEQYF	TGTGCCAGCAGCTTAACGGGGGGTTCCTACGAGCAGTACTTC
TRBV2	TRBJ2-7	-	-	CASSERVDEQYF	TGTGCCAGCAGTGAGAGGGTCGACGAGCAGTACTTC
TRBV7-9	TRBJ2-3	TRBD1	once	CASGPGGGYTQYF	TGTGCCAGCGGACCAGGGGGTGGCTATACGCAGTATTTT
TRBV7-9	TRBJ1-2	TRBD1	few	CSSSSPDRGLNYGYTF	TGTTCCAGCAGCTCCCCCGACAGGGGGCTTAACTATGGCTACACCTTC
TRBV10-3	TRBJ2-5	-	few	CAISDRETQYF	TGTGCCATCAGTGACAGGGAGACCCAGTACTTC
TRBV11-2	TRBJ1-2	-	few	CASYRTAYGYTF	TGTGCCAGCTACAGGACGGCCTATGGCTACACCTTC
TRBV19	TRBJ2-7	-	-	CASSTPNHDTEQYF	TGTGCCAGTAGTACCCCAAACCATGACACCGAGCAGTACTTC
TRBV5-4	TRBJ2-5	-	-	CASSPRAREETQYF	TGTGCCAGCAGCCCTAGAGCCCGGGAGGAGACCCAGTACTTC
TRBV7-2	TRBJ1-2	-	-	CASSLVGRYIHYGYTF	TGTGCCAGCAGCTTAGTAGGGAGATACATTCACTATGGCTACACCTTC
TRBV5-1	TRBJ1-3	-	-	CASSLAGVSGNTIYF	TGCGCCAGCAGCTTGGCGGGGGTCTCTGGAAACACCATATATTTT
TRBV9	TRBJ2-2	TRBD2	-	CASSAPGLATTGELFF	TGTGCCAGCAGCGCACCGGGACTAGCCACCACCGGGGAGCTGTTTTTT
TRBV30	TRBJ1-2	-	few	CAWSLGANPNYGYTF	TGTGCCTGGAGCTTAGGGGCCAACCCTAACTATGGCTACACCTTC
TRBV4-2	TRBJ2-5	TRBD2	-	CASSQSGGLETQYF	TGTGCCAGCAGCCAAAGCGGGGGGTTAGAGACCCAGTACTTC
TRBV18	TRBJ2-1	TRBD1	-	CASSPVAGGIDNEQFF	TGTGCCAGCTCACCAGTGGCAGGGGGTATCGACAATGAGCAGTTCTTC
TRBV9	TRBJ1-2	TRBD1	-	CASSATTGTYGYTF	TGTGCCAGCAGCGCCACGACAGGGACCTATGGCTACACCTTC
TRBV10-3	TRBJ2-3	TRBD2	-	CAISESIGGGSTDTQYF	TGTGCCATCAGTGAGTCGATCGGCGGGGGGTCCACAGATACGCAGTATTTT
TRBV5-8	TRBJ2-7	TRBD2	-	CASSFSGNLYEQYF	TGTGCCAGCAGCTTTAGCGGGAACTTGTACGAGCAGTACTTC
TRBV7-8	TRBJ1-2	-	-	CASSLDFNYGYTF	TGTGCCAGCAGCTTAGACTTTAACTATGGCTACACCTTC
TRBV6-5	TRBJ2-7	TRBD2	few	CASRGQPGLAFEQYF	TGTGCCAGCAGGGGACAGCCGGGACTAGCGTTCGAGCAGTACTTC
TRBV7-2	TRBJ1-2	TRBD1	-	CASSEGAAWRGYTF	TGTGCCAGCAGTGAGGGGGCGGCGTGGCGTGGCTACACCTTC
TRBV30	TRBJ2-7	TRBD2	-	CAWSVSGRPYEQYF	TGTGCCTGGAGTGTAAGCGGGAGACCCTACGAGCAGTACTTC
TRBV6-1	TRBJ2-7	-	-	CASTVSSYEQYF	TGTGCCAGCACTGTTAGCTCCTACGAGCAGTACTTC
TRBV7-2	TRBJ1-2	TRBD1	-	CASSLDRGRNYGYTF	TGTGCCAGCAGCTTAGACAGGGGGCGCAACTATGGCTACACCTTC
TRBV19	TRBJ2-3	TRBD2	-	CASSIEAGVADTQYF	TGTGCCAGTAGTATCGAGGCGGGAGTGGCAGATACGCAGTATTTT
TRBV6-5	TRBJ2-2	-	-	CASSLPGAGELFF	TGTGCCAGCAGCCTCCCAGGGGCCGGGGAGCTGTTTTTT
TRBV19	TRBJ1-4	-	-	CASSVIRGYNEKLFF	TGTGCCAGTAGTGTCATACGGGGGTATAATGAAAAACTGTTTTTT
TRBV27	TRBJ2-6	-	-	CATFSFQGGGSGANVLTF	TGTGCCACCTTCTCCTTCCAGGGAGGTGGCTCTGGGGCCAACGTCCTGACTTTC
TRBV5-1	TRBJ2-1	TRBD2	-	CASSFGLAHNNEQFF	TGCGCCAGCAGCTTCGGACTAGCGCATAACAATGAGCAGTTCTTC